This entry lists 21 T cell receptor beta chains sequenced from one sample in a study of T cell responses to AZD1222 COVID-19 vaccine. Profiling relied on immunoSEQ multiplex PCR, and the TCRdb table lists in-frame clones only, not all of them. Of some 180,000 clones listed, approximately 92% are singletons. Sequenced here: peripheral blood, sampled on day 0 of AZD1222 vaccination. Every receptor here comes from an adult in good health.

V and J are TRBV15 and TRBJ2-1; D gene uncertain. Trimming took off 1 base at V and 6 bases at J, with 7 bases between the two ends. This CDR3 is built from 13 residues. The germline V gene has CDR1 LNHNV and CDR2 YYDKDF (reference sequence). CDR3 in DNA: TGTGCCACCAGCAGAGTGAGTTTCAATGAGCAGTTCTTC. Residues: CATSRVSFNEQFF.

This sequence joins TRBV27 and TRBJ1-1; TRBD1 is a possible D gene (5 bases). V lost 5 bases and J lost 7, with 14 bases in between. This CDR3 has 13 amino acids. Germline V gene sequence: CDR1 MNHEY, CDR2 SMNVEV (reference sequence). The DNA of the CDR3 is TGTGCCAGCAGTGGTCTAATAGGGGATGAAGCTTTCTTT. This sequence encodes CASSGLIGDEAFF.

The V and J genes are TRBV30 and TRBJ1-6, with no clear D. Germline CDR1 GTSNPN, CDR2 SVGIG (reference sequence). Trimming cost V 0 bases and J 9 bases, with 15 bases left between them. This CDR3 spans 15 amino acids. CDR3 in amino acids: CAWSVRVQGSSPLHF. CDR3 DNA: TGTGCCTGGAGTGTACGCGTCCAAGGGAGTTCACCCCTCCACTTT.

The chain is built from TRBV25-1 and TRBJ1-2; D remains ambiguous. This CDR3 region has 14 residues. V gave up 0 bases and J gave up 5 bases, with 10 bases separating them. Per germline, CDR1 MGHDK and CDR2 SYGVNS. In DNA, the CDR3 is TGTGCCAGCAGTGAATATCCAGGAGAATATGGCTACACCTTC. Protein: CASSEYPGEYGYTF.

V gene TRBV7-9 combines with J gene TRBJ1-2, with a weak D call TRBD1 (6 bases). The CDR3 is made up of 17 amino acids. Germline V CDR1 and CDR2: SEHNR, FQNEAQ (reference sequence). V lost 4 bases and J 0 bases, leaving 18 bases between the germline ends. The CDR3 nucleotides are TGTGCCAGCAGCTCTCGTACAGGGCCGGCTACTAACTATGGCTACACCTTC. It codes for CASSSRTGPATNYGYTF.

This chain links TRBV7-6 with TRBJ2-2; 8 bases are a match to TRBD1. Trimming removed 7 bases from V and 1 base from J; junction bases left unmatched: 8. The germline gives CDR1 SGHVS, CDR2 FNYEAQ. CDR3 length equals 16 residues. In DNA, the CDR3 is TGTGCCAGCAACAAAAGACAGGGGTTGAACACCGGGGAGCTGTTTTTT. This encodes CASNKRQGLNTGELFF. The entire variable domain, with the rest obtained from reference TRBV7-6 and TRBJ2-2, is as follows: GAGVSQSPRYKVTKRGQDVALRCDPISGHVSLYWYRQALGQGPEFLTYFNYEAQQDKSGLPNDRFSAERPEGSISTLTIQRTEQRDSAMYRCASNKRQGLNTGELFFGEGSRLTVL.

Of note for this clone: Other nucleotide sequences from this sample produce the same CDR3. The V gene is TRBV7-2, the J gene TRBJ2-7; 7 bases agree with TRBD2. The CDR3 sequence is 16 residues long. V lost 5 bases and J lost 4; bases outside the gene matches: 14. Germline V CDR1 and CDR2: SGHTA, FQGNSA. This CDR3 reads CASSDRTSGRAYEQYF. As DNA, the CDR3 is TGTGCCAGCAGCGACCGGACTAGTGGGAGGGCTTACGAGCAGTACTTC.

V is TRBV20-1 and J is TRBJ1-2; D remains unclear. The V gene lost 7 bases and the J gene lost 2 bases, with 5 bases spanning the gap. This CDR3 comprises 10 residues. CDR1 and CDR2 from the germline V gene are DFQATT and SNEGSKA (reference sequence). The CDR3 DNA reads TGCAGTGTCAACAACTATGGCTACACCTTC. It encodes CSVNNYGYTF.

This clone was counted between two and nine times. The V call is TRBV5-1, the J call TRBJ2-3, with D tentatively TRBD1 (5 bases). The germline gives CDR1 SGHRS, CDR2 YFSETQ. The CDR3 has 18 residues. Deletions cut 0 bases from V and 1 base from J, with 18 bases between. The CDR3 sequence: CASSLEGVEGYRTDTQYF. CDR3 DNA: TGCGCCAGCAGCTTGGAAGGGGTGGAAGGGTATCGCACAGATACGCAGTATTTT.

The J gene is TRBJ1-4, the V gene TRBV18, with TRBD1 matching over 8 bases. CDR1 is KGHSH and CDR2 is LQKENI in the germline V gene. Unmatched junction bases numbered 7, after V lost 3 bases and J lost 1 base. The CDR3 contains 17 residues. The DNA for the CDR3 is TGTGCCAGCTCACCCCCCGGGACAGGCAAAACTAATGAAAAACTGTTTTTT. Residues: CASSPPGTGKTNEKLFF.

The J gene is TRBJ2-2, the V gene TRBV5-4; 9 nucleotides align to TRBD2. CDR3 length: 16 residues. CDR1 is SGHNT and CDR2 is YYREEE in the germline V gene (reference sequence). V dropped 4 bases and J dropped 5; count of bases not matched to a gene: 9. CDR3 nucleotides: TGTGCCAGCAGCCCTGGGACTAGCCGGGGTACCGGGGAGCTGTTTTTT. Translation gives CASSPGTSRGTGELFF.

This sequence joins TRBV18 and TRBJ1-4; 9 bases match TRBD1. J gave up 8 bases and V 3 bases, and 4 bases lay outside the gene matches. This CDR3 is built from 14 residues. The germline CDR1 and CDR2 sequences are KGHSH and LQKENI. CDR3 protein: CASSPRQGGEKLFF. Written as DNA, the CDR3 is TGTGCCAGCTCACCCCGACAGGGGGGGGAAAAACTGTTTTTT.

The V and J genes are TRBV19 and TRBJ2-3, with D tentatively TRBD1 (6 bases). Looked up from germline, CDR1 is LNHDA and CDR2 is SQIVND (reference sequence). Trimming stripped 5 bases from V and 2 bases from J, with 8 bases between. The CDR3 sequence is 13 residues long. As DNA, the CDR3 is TGTGCCAGTAGTGGACAGCACACAGATACGCAGTATTTT. Translated, it gives CASSGQHTDTQYF. The full variable domain, completed using reference TRBV19 and TRBJ2-3, is DGGITQSPKYLFRKEGQNVTLSCEQNLNHDAMYWYRQDPGQGLRLIYYSQIVNDFQKGDIAEGYSVSREKKESFPLTVTSAQKNPTAFYLCASSGQHTDTQYFGPGTRLTVL.

The rearrangement uses TRBV29-1 and TRBJ1-2, with D possibly matching TRBD1 (6 bases). The germline CDR1 and CDR2 sequences are SQVTM and ANQGSEA. V was pared by 6 bases and J by 2 bases, with 10 bases between. This CDR3 region has 12 residues. The CDR3 DNA reads TGCAGCGTAAAGACAGGCAACTATGGCTACACCTTC. Protein product: CSVKTGNYGYTF.

This sequence joins TRBV3-1 (or the pseudogene TRBV3-2) and TRBJ1-1, with D uncertain. Trimming pared 1 base from V and 1 base from J, leaving 16 bases between. Germline V gene data show CDR1 as LGHDT and CDR2 as YNNKEL (reference sequence). The CDR3 sequence is 17 residues long. In nucleotides, the CDR3 is TGTGCCAGCAGCCAAGGCGCCGCACAATGGTGGAACACTGAAGCTTTCTTT. Protein sequence: CASSQGAAQWWNTEAFF.

The chain recombines TRBV19 with TRBJ2-2; the D gene could be TRBD1 or TRBD2 (5 bases each). Germline V CDR1 and CDR2: LNHDA, SQIVND (reference sequence). The length of the CDR3 is 15 residues. Trimming stripped 7 bases from V and 3 bases from J, with 15 bases between. DNA for the CDR3: TGTGCCAGTAAGGTCGAGGGCAGGGACACCGGGGAGCTGTTTTTT. Protein: CASKVEGRDTGELFF.

For this clone: The junction does not match germline at one end; this may be a read error. This rearrangement joins TRBV6-6 to TRBJ2-7, with D possibly called TRBD1 or TRBD2 (5 bases each). Germline lookup yields CDR1 MNHNY and CDR2 SVGAGI (reference sequence). The CDR3 is 11 residues long. CDR3 bases: TGTGCCAGCAGTGCCCCCGGGACCCATTTTTTC. Protein product: CASSAPGTHFF.

The rearrangement uses TRBV10-2 and TRBJ1-1; D is possibly TRBD1 (5 bases). CDR1 is WSHSY, CDR2 SAAADI, per germline. V was trimmed by 3 bases and J by 5 bases, leaving 16 bases between them. CDR3 size: 15 residues. CDR3 in amino acids: CASSEQSQGRTEAFF. As DNA, the CDR3 is TGCGCCAGCAGTGAACAGAGTCAGGGAAGGACTGAAGCTTTCTTT.

The rearrangement uses TRBV4-1 and TRBJ1-1; TRBD1 is a possible D gene (5 bases). The CDR3 sequence is 17 residues long. V lost 1 base, J lost 5 bases, and 20 bases lay in between. Looked up from germline, CDR1 is MGHRA and CDR2 is YSYEKL. This chain's CDR3 is CASSQVGGNRRSTEAFF. The CDR3 bases are TGCGCCAGCAGCCAAGTTGGGGGGAACAGGCGTTCTACTGAAGCTTTCTTT.

This clone came up a few times. The J gene is TRBJ1-3, the V gene TRBV5-5; D gene uncertain. In germline, CDR1 is SGHKS, CDR2 YYEKEE (reference sequence). The CDR3 loop spans 15 amino acids. V dropped 1 base and J dropped 1 base, with 9 bases sitting between them. The CDR3 reads CASSLLPGSGNTIYF. The CDR3 DNA reads TGTGCCAGCAGCTTGTTGCCAGGTTCTGGAAACACCATATATTTT.

The chain links TRBV19 to TRBJ2-7; D may be TRBD2 (5 bases). The CDR3 is 16 amino acids. Germline CDR1 is LNHDA and CDR2 is SQIVND (reference sequence). V gave up 1 base and J gave up 2 bases, with 15 bases separating them. The CDR3 region is CASSIATYPRAYEQYF. The CDR3 DNA reads TGTGCCAGTAGTATAGCAACCTACCCGAGGGCCTACGAGCAGTACTTC.